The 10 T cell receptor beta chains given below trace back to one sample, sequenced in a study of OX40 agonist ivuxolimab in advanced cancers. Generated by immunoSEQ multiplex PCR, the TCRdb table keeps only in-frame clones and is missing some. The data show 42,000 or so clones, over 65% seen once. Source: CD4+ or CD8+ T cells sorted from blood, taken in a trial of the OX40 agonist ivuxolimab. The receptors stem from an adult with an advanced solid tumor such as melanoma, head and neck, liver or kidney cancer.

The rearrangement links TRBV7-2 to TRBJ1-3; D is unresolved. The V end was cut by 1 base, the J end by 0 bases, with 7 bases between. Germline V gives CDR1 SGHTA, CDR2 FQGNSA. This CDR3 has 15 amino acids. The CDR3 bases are TGTGCCAGCAGCTTAGATCCCGGCTCTGGAAACACCATATATTTT. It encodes CASSLDPGSGNTIYF.

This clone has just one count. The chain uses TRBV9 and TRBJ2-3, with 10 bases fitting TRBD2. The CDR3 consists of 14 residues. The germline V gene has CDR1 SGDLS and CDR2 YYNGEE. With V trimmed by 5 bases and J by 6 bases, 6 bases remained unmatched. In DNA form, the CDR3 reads TGTGCCAGCAGTCTAGCGGGGGTTGCGGATACGCAGTATTTT. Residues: CASSLAGVADTQYF.

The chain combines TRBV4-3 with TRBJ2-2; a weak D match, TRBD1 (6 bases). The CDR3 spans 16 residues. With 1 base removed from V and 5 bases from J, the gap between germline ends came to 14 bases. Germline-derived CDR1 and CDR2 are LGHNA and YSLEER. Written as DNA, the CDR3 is TGCGCCAGCAGCCAAGGATACAGGGAATCGACCGGGGAGCTGTTTTTT. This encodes CASSQGYRESTGELFF.

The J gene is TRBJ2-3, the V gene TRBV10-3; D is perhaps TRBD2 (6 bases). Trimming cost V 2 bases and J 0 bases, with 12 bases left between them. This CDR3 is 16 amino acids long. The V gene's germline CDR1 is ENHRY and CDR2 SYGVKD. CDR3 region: CAISEMRGSSTDTQYF. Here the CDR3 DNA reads TGTGCCATCAGTGAGATGCGGGGCTCGAGCACAGATACGCAGTATTTT.

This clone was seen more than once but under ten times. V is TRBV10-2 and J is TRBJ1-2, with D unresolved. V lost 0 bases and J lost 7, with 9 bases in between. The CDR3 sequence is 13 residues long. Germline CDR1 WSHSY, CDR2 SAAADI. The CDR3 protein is CASSESILAGYTF. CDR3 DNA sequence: TGCGCCAGCAGTGAGTCCATACTGGCTGGCTACACCTTC.

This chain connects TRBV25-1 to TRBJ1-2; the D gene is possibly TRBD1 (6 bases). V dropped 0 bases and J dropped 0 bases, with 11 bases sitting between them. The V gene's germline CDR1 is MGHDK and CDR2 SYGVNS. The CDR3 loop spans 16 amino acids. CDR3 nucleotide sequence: TGTGCCAGCAGTGAATATTGGACAGATTCTAACTATGGCTACACCTTC. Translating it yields CASSEYWTDSNYGYTF.

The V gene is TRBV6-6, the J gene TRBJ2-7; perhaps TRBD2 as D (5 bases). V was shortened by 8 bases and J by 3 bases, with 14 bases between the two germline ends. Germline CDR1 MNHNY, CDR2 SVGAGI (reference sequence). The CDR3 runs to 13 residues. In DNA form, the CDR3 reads TGTGCCAGCTCCCCGGGGTACCTCTACGAGCAGTACTTC. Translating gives CASSPGYLYEQYF.

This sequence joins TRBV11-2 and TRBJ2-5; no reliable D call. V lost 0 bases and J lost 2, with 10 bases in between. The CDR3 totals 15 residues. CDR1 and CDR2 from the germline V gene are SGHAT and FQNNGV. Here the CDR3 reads CASSLDPRVQETQYF. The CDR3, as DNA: TGTGCCAGCAGCTTAGATCCCCGGGTTCAAGAGACCCAGTACTTC. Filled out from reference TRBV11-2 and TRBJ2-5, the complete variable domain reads EAGVAQSPRYKIIEKRQSVAFWCNPISGHATLYWYQQILGQGPKLLIQFQNNGVVDDSQLPKDRFSAERLKGVDSTLKIQPAKLEDSAVYLCASSLDPRVQETQYFGPGTRLLVL.

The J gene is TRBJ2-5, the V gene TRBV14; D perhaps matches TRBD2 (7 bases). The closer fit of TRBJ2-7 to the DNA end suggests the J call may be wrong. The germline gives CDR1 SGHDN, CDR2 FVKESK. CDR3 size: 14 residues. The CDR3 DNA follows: TGTGCCAGCAGCCCTATGGGGGGGCGGTACGAGCAGTACTTC. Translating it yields CASSPMGGRYEQYF.

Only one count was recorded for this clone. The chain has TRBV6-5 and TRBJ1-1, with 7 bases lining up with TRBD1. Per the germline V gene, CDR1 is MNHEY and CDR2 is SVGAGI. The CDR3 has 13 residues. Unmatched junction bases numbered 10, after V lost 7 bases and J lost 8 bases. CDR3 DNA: TGTGCCAGCAAATTACAGGGGAGGGACGAAGCTTTCTTT. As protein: CASKLQGRDEAFF.